The rows below give T cell receptor beta chains drawn from one sample of a study of neoadjuvant nivolumab and ipilimumab in lung cancer. This table comes from immunoSEQ multiplex PCR, and its TCRdb copy is limited to in-frame clones, with some not included. Of about 27,000 clones in the sample, 76% were seen once. This sample comprised tumor tissue, obtained after neoadjuvant nivolumab, alone or with ipilimumab, at or shortly before surgery. These receptors were taken from an adult with non-small cell lung cancer. Each CDR3 is given with its conserved first and last residue. D genes are given only for firm matches. Clone size is shown for a subset of rows, as once, few, many or a class of expanded clone.

d_call	cdr3_length	clone_size	v_call	j_call	cdr3_nt	cdr3_aa
TRBD1	15	NA	TRBV7-3	TRBJ2-1	TGTGCCAGCAGCTTAACACCACAGGGGTACAATGAGCAGTTCTTC	CASSLTPQGYNEQFF
NA	15	NA	TRBV5-1	TRBJ2-2	TGCGCCAGCAGCGCCGACTCCTCGAACACCGGGGAGCTGTTTTTT	CASSADSSNTGELFF
TRBD2	16	NA	TRBV5-6	TRBJ2-2	TGTGCCAGCAGCTTGACTAGCGGGGGGTACACCGGGGAGCTGTTTTTT	CASSLTSGGYTGELFF
TRBD1	15	NA	TRBV5-1	TRBJ1-5	TGCGCCAGCAGCTTGCAGGGACAGGCGGATCAGCCCCAGCATTTT	CASSLQGQADQPQHF
NA	13	NA	TRBV28	TRBJ1-1	TGTGCCAGCATTACACCAGGGAACACTGAAGCTTTCTTT	CASITPGNTEAFF
NA	14	few	TRBV28	TRBJ1-6	TGTGCCAGCACCCCACCCGACAGGTTCGCACCCCTCCACTTT	CASTPPDRFAPLHF
TRBD1	16	NA	TRBV14	TRBJ1-6	TGTGCCAGCAGCCAAGGGGGCAGGGGGCTTAATTCACCCCTCCACTTT	CASSQGGRGLNSPLHF
NA	13	NA	TRBV7-9	TRBJ1-2	TGTGCCAGCAGTTTTACAGGGTTTACTGGCTACACCTTC	CASSFTGFTGYTF
NA	12	NA	TRBV7-9	TRBJ1-2	TGTGCCAGCAGCCCCTCACGGTATGGCTACACCTTC	CASSPSRYGYTF
NA	16	NA	TRBV5-1	TRBJ1-6	TGCGCCAGCAGCTTCCGACAGGCCTCCTATAATTCACCCCTCCACTTT	CASSFRQASYNSPLHF
NA	14	NA	TRBV9	TRBJ1-1	TGTGCCAGCAGCGTAGACGACGATAACACTGAAGCTTTCTTT	CASSVDDDNTEAFF
NA	16	once	TRBV7-9	TRBJ2-5	TGTGCCAGCAGCCCCCCCGGGACCGGGGGGCGAGAGACCCAGTACTTC	CASSPPGTGGRETQYF
NA	13	NA	TRBV7-9	TRBJ2-3	TGTGCCAGCAGCTTAGCGGAGACAGATACGCAGTATTTT	CASSLAETDTQYF
NA	15	NA	TRBV5-1	TRBJ1-1	TGCGCCAGTGCCCCTGGGGTTAACATGAACACTGAAGCTTTCTTT	CASAPGVNMNTEAFF
NA	16	few	TRBV7-8	TRBJ1-5	TGTGCCAGCAGCGAGGCGCCCCAGGCTCCAAAGATAGCCCAGCATTTT	CASSEAPQAPKIAQHF
NA	13	NA	TRBV30	TRBJ1-1	TGTGCCTGGACAGGGGTAAAAAGGACTGAAGCTTTCTTT	CAWTGVKRTEAFF
TRBD2	16	once	TRBV5-1	TRBJ2-3	TGCGCCAGCAGCCTGGAGACTAGCGGGGGCACAGATACGCAGTATTTT	CASSLETSGGTDTQYF
NA	14	NA	TRBV6-5	TRBJ1-2	TGTGCCAGCAGTTACTCTTCTGGGTTCGGCGGCTACACCTTC	CASSYSSGFGGYTF
TRBD1	15	NA	TRBV6-5	TRBJ1-6	TGTGCCAGCAGTCGTTCGGGACAGAAAAATTCACCCCTCCACTTT	CASSRSGQKNSPLHF
TRBD1	15	NA	TRBV6-1	TRBJ1-1	TGTGCCAGCAGTTCCCGGACAGGGGTAGGGGCTGAAGCTTTCTTT	CASSSRTGVGAEAFF
NA	15	medium-sized	TRBV27	TRBJ2-1	TGTGCCAGCAGTCCCACGACGACAGGCTTAAATGAGCAGTTCTTC	CASSPTTTGLNEQFF
NA	13	NA	TRBV2	TRBJ1-6	TGTGCCAGCAGTGGGGAGAGTAATTCACCCCTCCACTTT	CASSGESNSPLHF
TRBD1	14	NA	TRBV6-1	TRBJ2-7	TGTGCCACGGCCTCGCCGGACAGGGTCAACGAGCAGTACTTC	CATASPDRVNEQYF
NA	14	NA	TRBV11-3	TRBJ2-2	TGTGCCAGCAGCTTAGGATCGGGAACCGGGGAGCTGTTTTTT	CASSLGSGTGELFF
TRBD1	13	NA	TRBV5-1	TRBJ2-5	TGCGCCAGCAGCGCGGACAGGGTGGAGACCCAGTACTTC	CASSADRVETQYF
TRBD2	15	NA	TRBV5-6	TRBJ2-3	TGTGCCAGCAGCTTGCAGCGGGGCGACACAGATACGCAGTATTTT	CASSLQRGDTDTQYF
NA	14	NA	TRBV5-5	TRBJ1-5	TGTGCCAGCAGCTTGGGGGCGGGAGACCAGCCCCAGCATTTT	CASSLGAGDQPQHF
TRBD2	17	NA	TRBV4-1	TRBJ2-5	TGCGCCAGCAGCCAAGATCCTGCAGCGGGGGGGCAAGAGACCCAGTACTTC	CASSQDPAAGGQETQYF
TRBD2	15	NA	TRBV30	TRBJ2-5	TGTGCCTGGAGTGTACTGAGCGGGGGGGCAAAGACCCAGTACTTC	CAWSVLSGGAKTQYF
TRBD2	16	NA	TRBV5-1	TRBJ2-3	TGCGCCAGCAGCTTTGTACTAGCGGCAAACACAGATACGCAGTATTTT	CASSFVLAANTDTQYF
TRBD2	15	NA	TRBV5-1	TRBJ2-3	TGCGCCAGCAGCTCATACGGGGGGTCCACAGATACGCAGTATTTT	CASSSYGGSTDTQYF
NA	14	once	TRBV30	TRBJ1-4	TGTGCCTGGAGTGCCTACCAGCTTCGGGAAAAACTGTTTTTT	CAWSAYQLREKLFF
NA	15	NA	TRBV7-9	TRBJ2-2	TGTGCCAGCAGCCCCAGTGGGGGGAAAACCGGGGAGCTGTTTTTT	CASSPSGGKTGELFF
NA	17	NA	TRBV5-1	TRBJ2-2	TGCGCCAGCAGCTTGGGGGGTTCGACAGTCAGCACCGGGGAGCTGTTTTTT	CASSLGGSTVSTGELFF
TRBD2	17	NA	TRBV7-9	TRBJ2-1	TGTGCCAGCAGCTTAGCGCTCGGAGCGGGGGGGGACAATGAGCAGTTCTTC	CASSLALGAGGDNEQFF
TRBD1	14	NA	TRBV5-1	TRBJ1-1	TGCGCCAGCAGACGAGGACAGGAGAGCACTGAAGCTTTCTTT	CASRRGQESTEAFF
NA	15	few	TRBV6-1	TRBJ1-6	TGTGCCAGCAGAGGGGAGAGCTCCTATAATTCACCCCTCCACTTT	CASRGESSYNSPLHF
NA	11	NA	TRBV20-1	TRBJ1-4	TGCAGTGCTAGAGAAAATGAAAAACTGTTTTTT	CSARENEKLFF
NA	16	few	TRBV7-2	TRBJ2-5	TGTGCCAGCAGCTTAGATCTTGGGACACCCCAAGAGACCCAGTACTTC	CASSLDLGTPQETQYF
TRBD1	13	NA	TRBV6-5	TRBJ1-2	TGTGCCAGCAGTCCTACAGGGGACTATGGCTACACCTTC	CASSPTGDYGYTF
NA	16	NA	TRBV11-2	TRBJ2-7	TGTGCCAGCAGCCAGACCAGGGGAGTGGGCTCCTACGAGCAGTACTTC	CASSQTRGVGSYEQYF
TRBD1	16	NA	TRBV18	TRBJ2-2	TGTGCCAGCTCACCACCGGGACAGGGGATCGGCGGGGAGCTGTTTTTT	CASSPPGQGIGGELFF
TRBD1	16	NA	TRBV5-4	TRBJ2-2	TGTGCCAGCAGCTTGACAGGGGGCGCTCGGACCGGGGAGCTGTTTTTT	CASSLTGGARTGELFF
NA	15	once	TRBV18	TRBJ2-3	TGTGCCAGCTCACCACTGGCAGGGGCGGCAGATACGCAGTATTTT	CASSPLAGAADTQYF
TRBD2	15	NA	TRBV18	TRBJ2-3	TGTGCCAGCTCACCACCTAGCGGGAGCACAGATACGCAGTATTTT	CASSPPSGSTDTQYF
NA	8	NA	TRBV29-1	TRBJ1-2	TGCAGCGCTAACGGCTACACCTTC	CSANGYTF
NA	15	once	TRBV25-1	TRBJ1-1	TGTGCCAGCATCCGGGACAACGGACTGAACACTGAAGCTTTCTTT	CASIRDNGLNTEAFF
NA	13	NA	TRBV30	TRBJ1-2	TGTGCCTGGAGTGTAAACAGGAACTATGGCTACACCTTC	CAWSVNRNYGYTF
TRBD2	16	NA	TRBV9	TRBJ2-2	TGTGCCAGCAGCGCCCGACTAGCGGCGAACACCGGGGAGCTGTTTTTT	CASSARLAANTGELFF
NA	14	NA	TRBV9	TRBJ2-5	TGTGCCAGCAGCGTAGGGGCAGGCCAAGAGACCCAGTACTTC	CASSVGAGQETQYF
NA	14	NA	TRBV28	TRBJ1-4	TGTGCCAGCAGTCCCCGGGACCTGAAGGAAAAACTGTTTTTT	CASSPRDLKEKLFF
NA	14	NA	TRBV6-1	TRBJ2-3	TGTGCCAGCAGTGAAGCATCCAGCACAGATACGCAGTATTTT	CASSEASSTDTQYF
NA	12	NA	TRBV2	TRBJ1-1	TGTGCCAGCAGTGAGCAGAACACTGAAGCTTTCTTT	CASSEQNTEAFF
NA	14	NA	TRBV4-2	TRBJ2-2	TGTGCCAGCAGCCAGTCCGGGTCGGCCCGGGAGCTGTTTTTT	CASSQSGSARELFF
TRBD1	13	NA	TRBV11-1	TRBJ1-2	TGTGCCAGCAGCTCGGGGGACAGTCAAGGCTACACCTTC	CASSSGDSQGYTF
TRBD1	16	NA	TRBV5-6	TRBJ2-3	TGTGCCAGCAGCTTCGAATACAGGGGGGGCACAGATACGCAGTATTTT	CASSFEYRGGTDTQYF
NA	15	NA	TRBV11-2	TRBJ1-2	TGTGCCAGCAGCTTAGATCCAGGGGCCCTCTATGGCTACACCTTC	CASSLDPGALYGYTF
NA	15	NA	TRBV27	TRBJ1-5	TGTGCCAGCAGTTTACGGGGGGCCGGGAATCAGCCCCAGCATTTT	CASSLRGAGNQPQHF
NA	16	once	TRBV5-1	TRBJ2-1	TGCGCCAGCAGCTTACGAGGCGGAAGCTCCTACAATGAGCAGTTCTTC	CASSLRGGSSYNEQFF
TRBD1	14	NA	TRBV4-1	TRBJ1-2	TGCGCCAGCAGCCCCTCGGGACAGAACTATGGCTACACCTTC	CASSPSGQNYGYTF